This T cell receptor beta chain was identified in a study of blood T cells in healthy people across ages. Findings and limits, study-wide: Comparison with aged donors showed that long-lived donors had more naive CD4+ cells and higher diversity.

Trimming cost V 5 bases and J 2 bases, with 15 bases left between them. Germline V CDR1 and CDR2: MNHEY, SVGEGT. This CDR3 has 15 amino acids. At least ten counts were recorded for this clonotype. Its antigen is undetermined. Combining a sample-barcoded 5' primer with a J-beta primer mix, a second PCR ran for 7 to 11 cycles. The authors tagged each cDNA molecule using a template-switch adaptor with 12 random nucleotides. TCRdb re-analysed the 5' RACE reads in MiXCR, keeping a single row per CDR3 protein. The table has hundreds of thousands of distinct CDR3 sequences, around 31% seen once. Donors each provided 9.5 to 10 milliliters of peripheral blood.

The receptor's source is a woman over 75 in good health. Specimen: blood. The rearrangement links TRBV6-2 or TRBV6-3 to TRBJ2-5; no reliable D call. CDR3 amino acids: CASSNPDGLQETQYF. For the CDR3, the DNA is TGTGCCAGCAGTAACCCGGACGGGCTACAAGAGACCCAGTACTTC.